This TCR beta chain appears in the sequencing data of a study of blood T cell repertoires in COVID-19. Turning to the study itself: COVID-19 samples collected from the United States, Italy and Spain covered acute and convalescent phases. T cells, B-cell-depleted T cells, or PBMCs provided the cDNA or gDNA that served as material.

In the authors' workflow: Estimation of nucleated cell counts was performed using reference gene primer amplification. TCRdb's copy holds only in-frame clones and misses some; the assay was immunoSEQ multiplex PCR. Clonal size and the V and J genes are those of that table, whereas D and trimming came from the DNA. The sample has about 160,000 clones, approximately 84% seen once. Germline CDR1 is SGHRS and CDR2 is YFSETQ. The V end lost 0 bases, the J end lost 4 bases, and 8 bases lay between the germline ends. This CDR3 is 14 amino acids long. The origin of this receptor is a woman of 80 years or more with acute or convalescent COVID-19. The chain links TRBV5-1 to TRBJ2-1; maybe TRBD1 (5 bases). The sample taken for sequencing was peripheral blood. The CDR3 sequence is CASSLVGHYNEQFF. The CDR3 bases are TGCGCCAGCAGCTTGGTTGGACATTACAATGAGCAGTTCTTC.